This T cell receptor beta chain comes out of a study of T cell responses to AZD1222 COVID-19 vaccine. CDR3 length: 15 residues. Losses at the gene ends were 5 bases for V and 2 bases for J; bases not matched to a gene: 7. CDR1 SGHVS and CDR2 FQNEAQ come from the germline V gene. This table comes from immunoSEQ multiplex PCR, and its TCRdb copy is limited to in-frame clones, with some not included. The data hold 100,000 to 120,000 clones, with around nine tenths observed a single time. The origin of this receptor is an adult who received the AZD1222 COVID-19 vaccine. The sequencing here drew on peripheral blood, taken 28 days after the second AZD1222 dose. The chain employs TRBV7-8 and TRBJ2-3, with 7 bases that match TRBD1. The CDR3 DNA follows: TGTGCCAGCAGCCCGGGACAGACCATCACAGATACGCAGTATTTT. Translating gives CASSPGQTITDTQYF.